Listed here is a single T cell receptor (beta chain). No count is recorded, yet this clonotype rates as medium-sized (0.01 to 0.1%) from its frequency. The clone's antigen remains unknown. A Human TCR Profiling Kit was used to prepare UMI-labeled 5' RACE TCRbeta libraries. Every TCRbeta library was prepared in parallel, with the same number of PCR cycles used for all of the libraries. The authors' analysis ran thus. Each TCRbeta library contained between about 3,000 and 18,000 functional CDR3beta clonotypes. MIGEC 1.2.9 handled UMI extraction and consensus assembly, with a minimum of three reads required per UMI. MiXCR 3.0.3 was used to extract the in-frame CDR3beta repertoires. Each sample was downsampled to 42,000 randomly selected UMIs before diversity metrics were computed in VDJtools 1.2.1. Repertoire overlap metrics D, R and F2 were calculated in VDJtools for the top 3,000 clones of each sample pair. TCRdb reprocessed the reads, so every CDR3 protein sequence counts as one entry and DNA is not shown. These V and J calls are TCRdb output, not the study's own analysis. This sample's table contains about 3,200 distinct CDR3 sequences. Together, the top ten hold 30% to 40% of the sample.

Spanning cysteine to phenylalanine, the CDR3 consists of 14 amino acids. Only the protein sequence is given. According to the germline V gene (reference sequence), CDR1 reads DFQATT and CDR2 reads SNEGSKA. This entry belongs to a study of human CD8 memory T cell subsets (dated by TCRdb to the early 2020s). For the wider study: To assess how stem-like (TSTEM), progenitor exhausted-like (TPEX) and effector memory CD8+ T cell subsets are clonally related, the TCRbeta repertoires of these three subsets were compared. TCRbeta repertoires were obtained from a handful of donors, each contributing TSTEM, TPEX and effector memory subsets. What the study reported, not specific to this receptor: Greater repertoire diversity in TSTEM than in TPEX subsets was suggested by Chao1 estimates, potentially reflecting a broader range of specificities. Only TCRbeta chains were sequenced, and the repertoire comparisons were based on over five donors and tested using paired t-tests with Bonferroni correction. Clonotypes were shared with effector memory cells by both stem-like subsets, but only minimal overlap was found between TSTEM and TPEX repertoires, suggesting distinct antigen spectra. TSTEM and TPEX subsets showed similarly high normalized Shannon-Wiener diversity, whereas effector memory subsets were comparatively less diverse.

Density gradient separation was used to isolate peripheral blood mononuclear cells from buffy coats of healthy donors. Negative magnetic separation using EasySep or MojoSort CD8+ T cell isolation kits was how the study enriched total CD8+ T cells. An RNeasy Mini Kit was used to extract total RNA from duplicate vials of about 150,000 sorted CD8+ T cells per subset. PBMCs were used either fresh or after being cryopreserved in fetal bovine serum containing about 9.8% DMSO. CD8+ T cell subsets were sorted to purity by fluorescence-activated cell sorting on a FACSAria III. The TCR sequence derives from a human donor in good health. The chain couples TRBV20-1 to TRBJ2-7. The specimen was CD8+ T cells from PBMCs. The CDR3 amino acid sequence is: CSARDPGSSYEQYF.